Detailed here is one TCR beta chain. Trimming removed 0 bases from V and 8 bases from J; junction bases left unmatched: 6. There are 15 residues in the CDR3. Germline CDR1 and CDR2: LNHNV and YYDKDF (reference sequence). It was cDNA, reverse transcribed from extracted RNA, that served as the sequencing template. The repertoire was sequenced with immunoSEQ multiplex PCR; TCRdb's copy has only in-frame clones and lacks some. The table records more than 110,000 clones, roughly three fifths of them present only once. This record comes from a study of CD8+ T cells in alopecia areata. The clonotype was recovered from a human donor with alopecia areata. The V call is TRBV15, the J call TRBJ1-4; 7 bases match TRBD1. Specimen: CD4+ T cells sorted from blood, collected at week 0. CDR3 in DNA: TGTGCCACCAGCAGAGACAACAGGGGTTTCGAAAAACTGTTTTTT. Amino acid sequence: CATSRDNRGFEKLFF.